These 8 T cell receptor beta chains were all obtained from the same sample, sequenced in a study of blood T cell repertoires in COVID-19. Some clones are missing from TCRdb's copy, which holds only in-frame ones; the method was immunoSEQ multiplex PCR. Of 200,000 or so clones detected, around four fifths appear once; the ten largest clones hold 5.1%. The sequencing sample was made of peripheral blood. The receptors derive from a woman in her sixties or seventies with active or convalescent COVID-19.

V gene TRBV30 combines with J gene TRBJ1-5; TRBD1 is a possible D gene (5 bases). Germline assignment: CDR1 GTSNPN and CDR2 SVGIG (reference sequence). There are 13 residues in the CDR3. V was clipped by 0 bases and J by 7 bases, with 10 bases between them. CDR3 sequence reads: CAWSVQGSQPQHF. The CDR3, as DNA: TGTGCCTGGAGTGTTCAGGGTAGCCAGCCCCAGCATTTT.

The J gene is TRBJ2-7, the V gene TRBV7-9; D not resolved. Germline V gene data show CDR1 as SEHNR and CDR2 as FQNEAQ (reference sequence). The CDR3 loop spans 12 amino acids. With 5 bases removed from V and 6 bases from J, the gap between germline ends came to 11 bases. CDR3 nucleotide sequence: TGTGCCAGCAGCGGGCGACGCTCCGAGCAGTACTTC. Its protein is CASSGRRSEQYF.

The chain recombines TRBV7-2 with TRBJ2-7; 11 bases fit TRBD2. The CDR3 runs to 19 residues. Per germline, CDR1 SGHTA and CDR2 FQGNSA. Losses at the gene ends were 5 bases for V and 3 bases for J; bases not matched to a gene: 18. CDR3 bases: TGTGCCAGCAGCCGTCAGCCCAACCTAGCGGGAGGAAAGAGCTACGAGCAGTACTTC. Encoded protein: CASSRQPNLAGGKSYEQYF.

The CDR3 sequence: CASSHGQTNTGELFF. The CDR3 region has the DNA TGTGCCAGCAGCCACGGACAGACGAACACCGGGGAGCTGTTTTTT. This chain links TRBV6-2 or TRBV6-3 with TRBJ2-2, with D possibly TRBD1 on 6 matching bases. Trimming took 6 bases from V and 0 from J, leaving 11 bases between them. Germline values: CDR1 MNHEY, CDR2 SVGEGT. The CDR3 length is 15 residues.

The chain is built from TRBV2 and TRBJ2-7, with 11 bases identical to TRBD2. Germline CDR1 is SNHLY and CDR2 is FYNNEI. CDR3 length equals 12 residues. With 4 bases clipped from V and 10 bases from J, the junction kept 3 bases outside the gene matches. CDR3 coding DNA: TGTGCCAGCAGTGCCAGACTAGCGGGACAGTACTTC. This sequence encodes CASSARLAGQYF.

The chain has TRBV9 and TRBJ2-7; a possible D gene is TRBD2 (7 bases). The CDR3 contains 17 residues. V was trimmed by 3 bases and J by 3 bases, leaving 22 bases between them. Per the germline V gene, CDR1 is SGDLS and CDR2 is YYNGEE. Here the CDR3 DNA reads TGTGCCAGCAGCGGACAGAGGGGGGGTGCAGGGAACTACGAGCAGTACTTC. Translation gives CASSGQRGGAGNYEQYF.

The chain has TRBV5-1 and TRBJ2-3; maybe TRBD1 (6 bases). There are 15 residues in the CDR3. Per germline, CDR1 SGHRS and CDR2 YFSETQ. The V end lost 2 bases, the J end lost 3 bases, and 13 bases lay between the germline ends. CDR3 in amino acids: CASSFGGFETDTQYF. The CDR3 DNA is TGCGCCAGCAGCTTTGGGGGCTTCGAGACAGATACGCAGTATTTT. Full variable domain (rest looked up from reference TRBV5-1 and TRBJ2-3): KAGVTQTPRYLIKTRGQQVTLSCSPISGHRSVSWYQQTPGQGLQFLFEYFSETQRNKGNFPGRFSGRQFSNSRSEMNVSTLELGDSALYLCASSFGGFETDTQYFGPGTRLTVL.

The genes are TRBV6-1 and TRBJ2-7; 10 nucleotides agree with TRBD1. V was pared by 1 base and J by 4 bases, with 13 bases of the junction left unmatched. Germline assignment: CDR1 MNHNS and CDR2 SASEGT. This CDR3 spans 18 amino acids. DNA for the CDR3: TGTGCCAGCAGTGAAGTTATTTTTGGGGACAGGGGTTTATACGAGCAGTACTTC. The encoded protein is CASSEVIFGDRGLYEQYF.